This TCR beta chain was identified during a study of CD8 T cells in ankylosing spondylitis. Study results and caveats: There was reportedly significant enrichment of clones that were disease-linked in matched ankylosing spondylitis synovial fluid.

The trim removed 1 base at V and 9 bases at J, leaving 10 bases unmatched. The CDR3 spans 15 residues. In germline, CDR1 is SGDLS, CDR2 YYNGEE. A remark on this clonotype: Its antigen is undetermined.

MiXCR was run by TCRdb on the 5' RACE reads, yielding one entry per CDR3 protein. There are under 120,000 distinct CDR3 sequences in the sample; more than 20% occur only once, and over 9% lies in the top ten. This sequence joins TRBV9 and TRBJ2-1, with 7 bases matching TRBD2. The receptor was derived from a male donor with ankylosing spondylitis. Sequenced material: synovial fluid, either unsorted or a sorted T cell fraction (not recorded which). CDR3 protein: CASSVRSGIWVEQFF. The DNA for the CDR3 is TGTGCCAGCAGCGTAAGAAGCGGGATTTGGGTTGAGCAGTTCTTC.